One and the same sample provided the 18 T cell receptor beta chains below, sequenced in a study of T cells in women clearing cervical HPV infection. Assay: immunoSEQ multiplex PCR; the TCRdb copy retains only in-frame clones and omits some. This table holds tens of thousands of clones. The sample taken for sequencing was blood buffy coat. These receptors were taken from a woman aged 18-70 years with a cervical HPV16 infection that either progressed to CIN3+ or cleared (not recorded which).

With regard to this clone: The DNA ends 3 residues before the CDR3 does, and the rest of the CDR3 is filled in from the germline J gene. The rearrangement links TRBV27 to TRBJ2-7; 9 bases match TRBD2. Germline loops: CDR1 MNHEY, CDR2 SMNVEV (reference sequence). After removal of 3 bases from V and 4 bases from J, the junction contained 10 bases not matched to a gene. There are 16 residues in the CDR3. This chain's CDR3 is CASSFLGTSRTYEQYF. The CDR3 bases that were read are TGTGCCAGCAGTTTCCTTGGGACTAGCCGGACGTACGAG.

Comment on this clone: The CDR3 end falls 3 residues outside the read, so it is completed with the germline J gene. V usage is TRBV30 and J usage is TRBJ2-2, with 13 bases matching TRBD2. Losses at the gene ends were 3 bases for V and 6 bases for J; bases not matched to a gene: 1. In germline, CDR1 is GTSNPN, CDR2 SVGIG (reference sequence). The CDR3 runs 14 residues. The DNA read from the CDR3 is TGTGCCTGGAGAGGACTAGCGGGAGCCGGGGAG. Protein: CAWRGLAGAGE. The entire CDR3 sequence reads CAWRGLAGAGELFF.

Of note for this clone: The read halts 3 residues ahead of the CDR3 end, with the missing end drawn from the germline J gene. The genes are TRBV7-9 and TRBJ2-1; D ambiguous. CDR1 is SEHNR, CDR2 FQNEAQ, per germline (reference sequence). Trimming removed 1 base from V and 7 bases from J, with 8 bases in between. The CDR3 consists of 13 residues. This CDR3 reads CASSLEARNEQFF. Partial CDR3 DNA: TGTGCCAGCAGCTTAGAGGCTAGGAATGAG.

Notes on this clone: The CDR3 extends 3 residues past the end of the read, so its final part is completed from the germline J gene. The J gene is TRBJ1-5, the V gene TRBV19; D perhaps matches TRBD1 (5 bases). CDR1 is LNHDA and CDR2 is SQIVND in the germline V gene (reference sequence). CDR3 size: 12 residues. Trimming stripped 5 bases from V and 4 bases from J, with 6 bases between. CDR3 region: CASSQGNQPQHF. CDR3 DNA, as far as it was read: TGTGCCAGTAGTCAGGGAAATCAGCCC.

As concerns this clone: The read comes to an end 3 residues before the CDR3 does, leaving the germline J gene to fill in the end. The V and J genes are TRBV5-1 and TRBJ1-2; D remains ambiguous. Trimming took off 3 bases at V and 1 base at J, with 10 bases between the two ends. Per the germline V gene, CDR1 is SGHRS and CDR2 is YFSETQ. The CDR3 sequence is 14 residues long. The CDR3 sequence: CASSSPGVNYGYTF. The DNA read from the CDR3 is TGCGCCAGCAGCTCCCCCGGGGTTAACTATGGC.

Note on this clone: With the read ending 3 residues before the CDR3 end, the germline J gene is used to fill in that end. The V call is TRBV4-2, the J call TRBJ2-7; 13 nucleotides match TRBD2. V gave up 1 base and J gave up 3 bases; unmatched junction bases: 3. The CDR3 is 16 amino acids. Germline V gives CDR1 LGHNA, CDR2 YNFKEQ. CDR3 loop: CASSQGGLAGHYEQYF. CDR3 bases read: TGTGCCAGCAGCCAAGGGGGACTAGCGGGACACTACGAG.

About this clone: The read finishes 3 residues shy of the CDR3 end, and the germline J gene is used to complete it. The chain combines TRBV12-3 or TRBV12-4 with TRBJ2-1; the match to TRBD2 covers 9 bases. The V gene end was trimmed by 6 bases and the J gene end by 8 bases; junction bases not matched to a gene: 11. This CDR3 is 15 amino acids long. The sequenced CDR3 bases are TGTGCCAGCAGCGAACTAGCGGGTATGGTTGATGAG. Translating it yields CASSELAGMVDE. The whole CDR3 reads CASSELAGMVDEQFF.

Remarks on this clone: The read stops 3 residues short of the end of the CDR3; the missing end is completed from the germline J gene. The rearrangement links TRBV6-2 or TRBV6-3 to TRBJ1-1, with 9 bases matching TRBD1. CDR1 is MNHEY, CDR2 SVGEGT, per germline. Trimming at V came to 6 bases and at J to 5 bases, leaving 7 bases not matched to a gene. The CDR3 is 14 amino acids. This chain's CDR3 is CASRQQGAGTEAFF. The CDR3 DNA, read in part, is TGTGCCAGCAGACAACAGGGGGCTGGGACTGAA.

Notes on this clone: The CDR3 extends 3 residues past the end of the read, so its final part is completed from the germline J gene. This chain links TRBV20-1 with TRBJ1-5; 8 nucleotides agree with TRBD1. J lost 8 bases, V lost 7 bases, and 7 bases had no gene match. The CDR3 has 12 residues. Germline V gives CDR1 DFQATT, CDR2 SNEGSKA (reference sequence). The covered CDR3 bases are TGCAGTGTTGCAGGGGGCGGGAAGCCC. It encodes CSVAGGGKP. The full CDR3 reads CSVAGGGKPQHF.

A note on this clone: Sequencing ends 3 residues short of the CDR3 end; the germline J gene provides the rest. The rearrangement uses TRBV7-6 and TRBJ2-1; possibly TRBD2 for D (5 bases). Trimming pared 5 bases from V and 2 bases from J, leaving 16 bases between. Germline V gene sequence: CDR1 SGHVS, CDR2 FNYEAQ. The CDR3 is 16 amino acids. CDR3 amino acids: CASSAGLSATYNEQFF. The DNA read from the CDR3 is TGTGCCAGCAGCGCCGGACTCTCCGCGACCTACAATGAG.

Comments on this clone: The read ends 3 residues before the CDR3 terminus; that terminus is restored from the germline J gene. The chain links TRBV30 to TRBJ1-2; D not certain. CDR1 is GTSNPN, CDR2 SVGIG, per germline (reference sequence). The CDR3 is made up of 14 amino acids. The CDR3 bases that were read are TGTGCCTGGAGCCCAGGACTAGCCGTCAATGAC. Translating it yields CAWSPGLAVND. The whole CDR3 protein is CAWSPGLAVNDYTF.

With regard to this clone: Sequencing ends 3 residues short of the CDR3 end; the germline J gene provides the rest. This chain joins TRBV5-1 and TRBJ2-7, with 11 bases fitting TRBD2. This CDR3 comprises 17 residues. In germline, CDR1 is SGHRS, CDR2 YFSETQ. Trimming removed 0 bases from V and 1 base from J; junction bases left unmatched: 6. The covered CDR3 bases are TGCGCCAGCAGCTTGGAGGGACTAGCGGTGACATCCTACGAG. Protein sequence: CASSLEGLAVTSYE. The complete CDR3 protein is CASSLEGLAVTSYEQYF. Filled out from reference TRBV5-1 and TRBJ2-7, the complete variable domain reads KAGVTQTPRYLIKTRGQQVTLSCSPISGHRSVSWYQQTPGQGLQFLFEYFSETQRNKGNFPGRFSGRQFSNSRSEMNVSTLELGDSALYLCASSLEGLAVTSYEQYFGPGTRLTVT.

For this clone: The read halts 3 residues ahead of the CDR3 end, with the missing end drawn from the germline J gene. This chain uses TRBV20-1 with TRBJ2-2; weak D call: TRBD2 (6 bases). V shed 3 bases and J shed 1 base, with 9 bases lying between them. Germline lookup yields CDR1 DFQATT and CDR2 SNEGSKA (reference sequence). The CDR3 has 14 residues. This CDR3 is CSASRRGNTGELFF. The CDR3 bases that were read are TGCAGTGCTAGTCGGCGGGGGAACACCGGGGAG.

Concerning this clone itself: The observed sequence ends 3 residues before the CDR3 terminus, with the missing tail filled in from the germline J gene. The chain uses TRBV19 and TRBJ2-3, with 7 bases aligning to TRBD1. Germline CDR1 reads LNHDA; CDR2 reads SQIVND (reference sequence). This CDR3 has 13 residues. The DNA read from the CDR3 is TGTGCCAGTAAAAGGGACAGAGATCAGCCG. Translated: CASKRDRDQP. The whole CDR3 is CASKRDRDQPQYF.

As regards this clone: Read data end 3 residues before the CDR3 end; the end is taken from the germline J gene. J is TRBJ2-7 and V is TRBV10-3; TRBD1 matches at 7 bases. Germline assignment: CDR1 ENHRY and CDR2 SYGVKD. This CDR3 is 13 amino acids long. V shed 7 bases and J 2 bases; nucleotides not matched to a gene: 5. The CDR3 region is CAIMGQLTYEQYF. The CDR3 DNA, read in part, is TGTGCCATCATGGGACAGTTGACCTACGAG.

A note on this clone: The sequenced fragment ends 3 residues before the CDR3 boundary, so the rest is inferred from the germline J gene. The chain carries TRBV6-2 or TRBV6-3 and TRBJ2-1, with 14 bases fitting TRBD2. Trimming at V came to 6 bases and at J to 8 bases, leaving 12 bases not matched to a gene. Germline assignment: CDR1 MNHEY and CDR2 SVGEGT. The CDR3 contains 17 residues. CDR3 in amino acids: CASRNGLAGGFPHEQFF. The sequenced part of the CDR3 DNA is TGTGCCAGCAGAAACGGACTAGCGGGAGGCTTCCCACATGAG.

CDR3 bases read: TGTGCCAGCAGCCAAGATAGTCGGGGTGGC. This sequence encodes CASSQDSRGG. The whole CDR3 sequence reads CASSQDSRGGYTF. The chain has TRBV14 and TRBJ1-2; no definite D call. The read halts 3 residues ahead of the CDR3 end, with the missing end drawn from the germline J gene. This CDR3 is built from 13 residues. Germline V gives CDR1 SGHDN, CDR2 FVKESK. V dropped 0 bases and J dropped 7 bases, with 9 bases sitting between them.

To note about this clone: The read gets to within 3 residues of the CDR3 end, and the germline J gene fills in the rest. The chain combines TRBV7-3 with TRBJ1-3; unclear D gene. CDR1 is SGHTA, CDR2 FQGTGA, per germline. The V end lost 1 base, the J end lost 2 bases, and 9 bases lay between the germline ends. The CDR3 consists of 15 residues. The DNA read from the CDR3 is TGTGCCAGCAGCTTAAATTCCGGGGCTGGAAACACC. Translation gives CASSLNSGAGNT. The entire CDR3 is CASSLNSGAGNTIYF. Combining the CDR3 with reference TRBV7-3 and TRBJ1-3 gives the whole variable domain GAGVSQTPSNKVTEKGKYVELRCDPISGHTALYWYRQSLGQGPEFLIYFQGTGAADDSGLPNDRFFAVRPEGSVSTLKIQRTERGDSAVYLCASSLNSGAGNTIYFGEGSWLTVV.